This T cell receptor (beta chain) was observed in a study of PD-1 blockade in classical Hodgkin lymphoma. The overall study: Nivolumab was given intravenously to patients at 3 mg/kg every 2 weeks. Overall study findings and caveats: Before treatment, complete responders showed about the same diversity as newly diagnosed patients.

Specified time point: cycle 4 day 1 (C4D1), after more than five weeks of nivolumab. Every one of the patients relapsed after autologous stem cell transplantation (brentuximab vedotin exposure was variable). The CD8+ T cells came from thawed PBMCs through magnetic negative selection. Best overall response was complete response, partial response or progressive disease in these relapsed/refractory classical Hodgkin lymphoma patients. Clones were read by immunoSEQ multiplex PCR, and TCRdb kept only the in-frame ones, dropping some. This sample has roughly 7,400 clones, with around three fifths found just once. This clone was picked up a small number of times. Antigen: not known. CDR3 length: 12 amino acids. Germline V gene data show CDR1 as MNHEY and CDR2 as SMNVEV (reference sequence). V was shortened by 1 base and J by 6 bases, with 3 bases between the two germline ends.

The genes are TRBV27 and TRBJ2-2; the D is unclear. The sequence was collected from a human donor with classical Hodgkin lymphoma. The sequencing used CD8+ T cells from blood, collected before the fourth cycle of nivolumab. The CDR3 spells CASSLYAGELFF. DNA for the CDR3: TGTGCCAGCAGTTTATACGCCGGGGAGCTGTTTTTT.